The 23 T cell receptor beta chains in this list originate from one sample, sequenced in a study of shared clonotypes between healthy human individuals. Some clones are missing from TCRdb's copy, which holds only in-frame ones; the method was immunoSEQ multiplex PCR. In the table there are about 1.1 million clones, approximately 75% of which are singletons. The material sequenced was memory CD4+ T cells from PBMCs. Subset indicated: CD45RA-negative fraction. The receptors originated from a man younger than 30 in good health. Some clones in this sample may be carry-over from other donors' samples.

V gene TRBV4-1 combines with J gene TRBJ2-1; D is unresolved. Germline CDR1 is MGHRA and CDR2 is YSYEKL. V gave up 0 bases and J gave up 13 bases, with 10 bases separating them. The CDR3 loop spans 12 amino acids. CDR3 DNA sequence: TGCGCCAGCAGCCAAGATCGTTCCTCCCAGTTCTTC. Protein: CASSQDRSSQFF.

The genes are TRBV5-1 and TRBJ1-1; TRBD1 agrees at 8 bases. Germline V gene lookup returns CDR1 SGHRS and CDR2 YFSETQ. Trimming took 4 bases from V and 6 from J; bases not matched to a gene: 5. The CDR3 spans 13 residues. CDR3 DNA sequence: TGCGCCAGCAGCCATGGGACAGGATCTGAAGCTTTCTTT. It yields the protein CASSHGTGSEAFF.

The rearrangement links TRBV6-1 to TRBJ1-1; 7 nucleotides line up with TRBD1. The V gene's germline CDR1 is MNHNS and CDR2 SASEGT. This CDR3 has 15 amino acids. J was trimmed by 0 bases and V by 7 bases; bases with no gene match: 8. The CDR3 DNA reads TGTGCCAGCAAGACAGGGAATAGAATGAACACTGAAGCTTTCTTT. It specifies CASKTGNRMNTEAFF.

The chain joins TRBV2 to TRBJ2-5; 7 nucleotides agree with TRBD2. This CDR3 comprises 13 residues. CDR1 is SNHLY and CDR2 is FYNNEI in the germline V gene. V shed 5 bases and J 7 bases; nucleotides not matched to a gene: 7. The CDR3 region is CASSPGTKGTQYF. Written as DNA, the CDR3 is TGTGCCAGCAGTCCCGGGACTAAGGGGACCCAGTACTTC.

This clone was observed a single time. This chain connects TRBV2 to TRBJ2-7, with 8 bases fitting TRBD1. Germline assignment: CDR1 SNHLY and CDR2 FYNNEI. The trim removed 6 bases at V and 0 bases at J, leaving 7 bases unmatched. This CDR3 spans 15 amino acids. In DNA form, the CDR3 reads TGTGCCAGCAGGCCTTTGGACAGGGCCTCCTACGAGCAGTACTTC. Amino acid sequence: CASRPLDRASYEQYF. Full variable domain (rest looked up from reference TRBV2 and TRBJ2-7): EPEVTQTPSHQVTQMGQEVILRCVPISNHLYFYWYRQILGQKVEFLVSFYNNEISEKSEIFDDQFSVERPDGSNFTLKIRSTKLEDSAMYFCASRPLDRASYEQYFGPGTRLTVT.

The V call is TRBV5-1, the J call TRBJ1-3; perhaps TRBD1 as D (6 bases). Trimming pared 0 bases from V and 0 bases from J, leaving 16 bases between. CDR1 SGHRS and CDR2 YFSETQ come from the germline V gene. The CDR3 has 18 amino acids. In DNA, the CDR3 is TGCGCCAGCAGCTTGGGGGACACCCTCAGGGGCTCTGGAAACACCATATATTTT. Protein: CASSLGDTLRGSGNTIYF.

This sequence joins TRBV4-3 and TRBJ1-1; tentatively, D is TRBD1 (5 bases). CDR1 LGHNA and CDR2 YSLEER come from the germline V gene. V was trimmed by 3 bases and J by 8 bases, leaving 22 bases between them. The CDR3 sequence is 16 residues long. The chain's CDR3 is CASSQAGGRRWEEAFF. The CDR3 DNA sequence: TGCGCCAGCAGCCAGGCGGGGGGACGCCGGTGGGAGGAAGCTTTCTTT.

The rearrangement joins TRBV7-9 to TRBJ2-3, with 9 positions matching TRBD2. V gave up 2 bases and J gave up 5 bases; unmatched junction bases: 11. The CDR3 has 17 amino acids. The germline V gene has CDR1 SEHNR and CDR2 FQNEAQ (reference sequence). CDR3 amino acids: CASSLPGSSGILDTQYF. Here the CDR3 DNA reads TGTGCCAGCAGCTTACCGGGGTCTAGCGGGATACTAGATACGCAGTATTTT.

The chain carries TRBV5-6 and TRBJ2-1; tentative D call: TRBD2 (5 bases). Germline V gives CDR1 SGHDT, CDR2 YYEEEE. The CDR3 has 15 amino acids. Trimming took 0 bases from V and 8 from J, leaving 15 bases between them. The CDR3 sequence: CASSLGATGIDEQFF. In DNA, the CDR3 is TGTGCCAGCAGCTTGGGGGCTACCGGGATCGATGAGCAGTTCTTC.

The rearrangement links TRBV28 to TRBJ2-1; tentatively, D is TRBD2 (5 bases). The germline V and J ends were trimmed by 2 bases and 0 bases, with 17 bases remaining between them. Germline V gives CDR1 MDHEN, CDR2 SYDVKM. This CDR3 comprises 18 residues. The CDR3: CASSLTGGGTGSYNEQFF. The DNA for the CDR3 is TGTGCCAGCAGTTTAACCGGAGGCGGCACCGGCTCCTACAATGAGCAGTTCTTC.

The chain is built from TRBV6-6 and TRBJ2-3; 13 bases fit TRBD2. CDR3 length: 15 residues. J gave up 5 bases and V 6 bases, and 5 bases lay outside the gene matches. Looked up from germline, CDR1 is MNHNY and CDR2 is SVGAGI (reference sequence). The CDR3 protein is CASRRRLAGGDTQYF. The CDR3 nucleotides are TGTGCCAGCAGAAGGCGACTAGCGGGAGGAGATACGCAGTATTTT.

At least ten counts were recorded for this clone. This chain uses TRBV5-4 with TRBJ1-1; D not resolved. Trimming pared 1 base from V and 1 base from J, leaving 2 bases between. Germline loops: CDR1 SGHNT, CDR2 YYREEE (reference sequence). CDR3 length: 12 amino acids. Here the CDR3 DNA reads TGTGCCAGCAGCTTGAGGAACACTGAAGCTTTCTTT. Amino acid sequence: CASSLRNTEAFF.

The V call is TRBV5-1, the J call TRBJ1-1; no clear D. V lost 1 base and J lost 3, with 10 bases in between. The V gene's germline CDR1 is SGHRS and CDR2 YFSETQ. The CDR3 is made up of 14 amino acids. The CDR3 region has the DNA TGCGCCAGCAGCTTGAGGTCCTCGGACACTGAAGCTTTCTTT. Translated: CASSLRSSDTEAFF.

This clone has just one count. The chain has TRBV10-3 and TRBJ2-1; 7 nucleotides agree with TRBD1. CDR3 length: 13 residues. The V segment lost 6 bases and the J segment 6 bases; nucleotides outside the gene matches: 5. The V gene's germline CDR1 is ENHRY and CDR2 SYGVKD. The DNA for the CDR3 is TGTGCCATCAGAGACAGGGCGGGCAATGAGCAGTTCTTC. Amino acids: CAIRDRAGNEQFF.

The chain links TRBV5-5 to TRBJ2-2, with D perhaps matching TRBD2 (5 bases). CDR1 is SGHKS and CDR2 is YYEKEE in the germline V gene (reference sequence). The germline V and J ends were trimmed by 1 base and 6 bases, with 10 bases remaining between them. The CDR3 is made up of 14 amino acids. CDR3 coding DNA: TGTGCCAGCAGCTTGTCGGGAACATCCGGGGAGCTGTTTTTT. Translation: CASSLSGTSGELFF.

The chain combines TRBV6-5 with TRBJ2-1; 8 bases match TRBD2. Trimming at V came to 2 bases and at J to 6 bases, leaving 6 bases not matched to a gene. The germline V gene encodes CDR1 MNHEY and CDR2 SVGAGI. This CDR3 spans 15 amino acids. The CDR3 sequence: CASSYPGLASNEQFF. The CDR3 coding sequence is TGTGCCAGCAGTTACCCAGGACTAGCCTCCAATGAGCAGTTCTTC.

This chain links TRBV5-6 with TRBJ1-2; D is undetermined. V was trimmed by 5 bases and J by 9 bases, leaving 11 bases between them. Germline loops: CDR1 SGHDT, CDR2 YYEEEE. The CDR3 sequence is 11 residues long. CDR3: CASSSVGRYTF. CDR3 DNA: TGTGCCAGCAGTTCAGTGGGTCGCTACACCTTC.

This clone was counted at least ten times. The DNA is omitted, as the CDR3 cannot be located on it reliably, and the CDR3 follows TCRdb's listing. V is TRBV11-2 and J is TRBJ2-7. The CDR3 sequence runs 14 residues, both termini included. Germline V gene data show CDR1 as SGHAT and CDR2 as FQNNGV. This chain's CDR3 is CASSFGTGVGMGNF.

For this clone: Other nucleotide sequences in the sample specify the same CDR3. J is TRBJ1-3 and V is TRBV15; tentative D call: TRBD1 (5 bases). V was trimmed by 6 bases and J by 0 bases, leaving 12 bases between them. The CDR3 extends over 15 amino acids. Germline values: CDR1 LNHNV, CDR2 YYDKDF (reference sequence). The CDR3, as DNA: TGTGCCACCAGTCGAGACAGCGGCTCTGGAAACACCATATATTTT. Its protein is CATSRDSGSGNTIYF.

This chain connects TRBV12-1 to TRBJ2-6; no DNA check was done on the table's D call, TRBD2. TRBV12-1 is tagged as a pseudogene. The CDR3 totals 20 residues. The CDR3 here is CASSSTRWLPLLSGANVLTF. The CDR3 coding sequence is TGTGCCAGCAGCTCCACTCGGTGGTTGCCCCTCCTATCTGGGGCCAACGTCCTGACTTTC.

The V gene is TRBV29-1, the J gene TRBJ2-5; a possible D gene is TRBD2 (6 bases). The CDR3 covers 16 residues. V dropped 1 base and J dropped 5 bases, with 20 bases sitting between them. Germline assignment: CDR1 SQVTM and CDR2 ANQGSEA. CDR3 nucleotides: TGCAGCGTTGAAGTCTTCGGGACTGGGATTAGTGAGACCCAGTACTTC. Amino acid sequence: CSVEVFGTGISETQYF.

CDR3 nucleotides: TGTGCCAGCAGCTTCGAGCCCCGGACTGAAGCTTTCTTT. It is translated as CASSFEPRTEAFF. V gene TRBV13 combines with J gene TRBJ1-1; D gene uncertain. V shed 3 bases and J shed 5 bases, with 10 bases lying between them. Looked up from germline, CDR1 is PRHDT and CDR2 is FYEKMQ (reference sequence). CDR3 length: 13 amino acids.

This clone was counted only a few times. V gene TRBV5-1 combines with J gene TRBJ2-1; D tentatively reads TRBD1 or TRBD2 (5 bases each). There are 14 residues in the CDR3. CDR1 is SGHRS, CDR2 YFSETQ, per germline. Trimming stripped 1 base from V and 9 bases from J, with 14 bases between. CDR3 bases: TGCGCCAGCAGCTTGCCGGGACCTCATAGTGAGCAGTTCTTC. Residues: CASSLPGPHSEQFF.